This T cell receptor (beta chain) was sequenced in a study of T-cell memory formation after mild COVID-19. Study details: For the most part, TCR clusters were specific to one donor. General study results and limits: Contracting clones localized mainly to CM and EM when CD4+ and mainly to EMRA when CD8+.

TCRdb itself ran the 5' RACE reads through MiXCR, one entry per CDR3 protein. The sample has 120,000 or so distinct CDR3 sequences, approximately 15% seen once. In the case of this clonotype: No antigen is known for it.

Germline CDR1 and CDR2: SQVTM and ANQGSEA. Unmatched junction bases numbered 5, after V lost 6 bases and J lost 5 bases. CDR3 length: 13 amino acids. This clonotype was sampled from an adult woman who had mild COVID-19 (a few samples of this study predate the infection). Cell type and time point are not known. The chain joins TRBV29-1 to TRBJ1-5, with 9 bases identical to TRBD1. Material: PBMCs or a T cell subset sorted from them (not recorded which). CDR3 amino acids: CSVGTGNDQPQHF. CDR3 sequence (DNA): TGCAGCGTGGGGACAGGGAACGATCAGCCCCAGCATTTT. The full variable domain, its missing parts supplied by reference TRBV29-1 and TRBJ1-5, is SAVISQKPSRDICQRGTSLTIQCQVDSQVTMMFWYRQQPGQSLTLIATANQGSEATYESGFVIDKFPISRPNLTFSTLTVSNMSPEDSSIYLCSVGTGNDQPQHFGDGTRLSIL.